This passage covers 8 T cell receptor beta chains from one sample sequenced in a study of T cells in Graves' hyperthyroidism and ophthalmopathy. RNA transcripts served as the template for amplifying TCR beta CDR3 regions. Primed by the HTBI set, a first-round RT-PCR was run on the TCR CDR3. TCRdb used MiXCR to reprocess the multiplex PCR reads, holding one entry per CDR3 protein. The sample carries about 290,000 distinct CDR3 sequences, less than 15% recorded once. Material for sequencing was blood. Receptors originate from a woman in her 30s with Graves' hyperthyroidism that later progressed to Graves' ophthalmopathy.

The chain employs TRBV6-2 or TRBV6-3 and TRBJ1-1, with 7 bases fitting TRBD1. Trimming took 8 bases from V and 4 from J; bases not matched to a gene: 13. From germline, CDR1 is MNHEY and CDR2 SVGEGT. The CDR3 spans 15 residues. CDR3 protein: CASLRGGAGTTEAFF. The DNA for the CDR3 is TGTGCCAGCCTCAGGGGGGGCGCAGGGACCACTGAAGCTTTCTTT.

The gene calls are TRBV4-1 and TRBJ2-7; D not resolved. This CDR3 is built from 14 residues. Trimming took off 4 bases at V and 3 bases at J, with 13 bases between the two ends. In germline, CDR1 is MGHRA, CDR2 YSYEKL. The CDR3 reads CASSPLTYNYEQYF. In DNA form, the CDR3 reads TGCGCCAGCAGCCCCTTAACATACAACTACGAGCAGTACTTC.

This clonotype was detected many times. The chain joins TRBV6-1 to TRBJ1-5, with unresolved D. CDR3 size: 14 residues. The V end lost 6 bases, the J end lost 13 bases, and 22 bases lay between the germline ends. Germline CDR1 MNHNS, CDR2 SASEGT. The DNA for the CDR3 is TGTGCCAGCAGCCCAACCAGTGGGCCCGATAAGCAGCATTTT. As protein: CASSPTSGPDKQHF.

This clonotype was seen a handful of times. At one end, the junction sequence differs from germline, possibly due to a read error. This chain links TRBV3-1 with TRBJ2-1; the D gene is possibly TRBD1 (5 bases). The germline gives CDR1 LGHDT, CDR2 YNNKEL (reference sequence). The CDR3 is made up of 17 amino acids. CDR3: CASSHAWGRVSYNGQFF. The CDR3 DNA reads TGTGCCAGCAGCCACGCGTGGGGCAGGGTCTCCTACAATGGGCAGTTCTTC.

Comment on this clonotype: Germline and junction disagree at one end, which may indicate a read error. The rearrangement joins TRBV28 to TRBJ1-3; D may be TRBD1 (5 bases). Germline assignment: CDR1 MDHEN and CDR2 SYDVKM. CDR3 length: 15 amino acids. CDR3 amino acids: CASRSTAFSRNTIYF. For the CDR3, the DNA is TGTGCCAGCAGGTCGACAGCGTTCTCTAGAAACACCATATATTTT.

This clonotype was seen ten or more times. This chain uses TRBV27 with TRBJ2-2; possible D gene TRBD1, 5 bases. This CDR3 has 13 amino acids. Germline lookup yields CDR1 MNHEY and CDR2 SMNVEV (reference sequence). With 3 bases removed from V and 7 bases from J, the gap between germline ends came to 9 bases. The CDR3 coding sequence is TGTGCCAGCAGTTTCCAGGGAAACGGGGAGCTGTTTTTT. It is translated as CASSFQGNGELFF.

This clonotype appeared many times. The J gene is TRBJ1-3, the V gene TRBV27, with a weak D call TRBD1 (6 bases). V dropped 5 bases and J dropped 2 bases, with 13 bases sitting between them. CDR1 is MNHEY, CDR2 SMNVEV, per germline (reference sequence). The CDR3 spans 15 residues. CDR3 sequence: CASSTTGLPGNTIYF. As DNA, the CDR3 is TGTGCCAGCAGTACCACAGGGCTCCCTGGAAACACCATATATTTT.

This clonotype was seen many times. The chain combines TRBV6-1 with TRBJ2-1; 8 nucleotides line up with TRBD1. There are 16 residues in the CDR3. In germline, CDR1 is MNHNS, CDR2 SASEGT. With 5 bases clipped from V and 0 bases from J, the junction kept 6 bases outside the gene matches. CDR3 sequence: CASSLDTGGSYNEQFF. The CDR3 DNA reads TGTGCCAGCAGTCTGGATACAGGGGGCTCCTACAATGAGCAGTTCTTC.